This TCR beta chain was identified during a study of technical replicates of blood from a handful of donors. Germline assignment: CDR1 LNHDA and CDR2 SQIVND (reference sequence). The CDR3 has 15 amino acids. Trimming cost V 2 bases and J 2 bases, with 10 bases left between them. Generated by immunoSEQ multiplex PCR, the TCRdb table keeps only in-frame clones and is missing some. The sample shows about 93,000 clones, 95% of them seen only once. The chain carries TRBV19 and TRBJ2-1; tentative D call: TRBD2 (5 bases). The clonotype was recovered from a human donor in good health. Sequences were obtained from T cells isolated from PBMCs. This chain's CDR3 is CASSITGNTYNEQFF. DNA of the CDR3: TGTGCCAGTAGTATAACCGGGAACACCTACAATGAGCAGTTCTTC.